Listed here is a single TCR beta chain. This entry is derived from a study of blood T cell repertoires in COVID-19. Study details: The United States, Italy and Spain were the sources of the acute and convalescent COVID-19 samples.

Original methodology: For nucleated cells, counts were estimated from reference gene primer amplification. Here immunoSEQ multiplex PCR was the method, and the copy in TCRdb shows in-frame clones only, minus some. Clone size and the V and J calls come from that table; the DNA yielded D and trimming. This table holds approximately 390,000 clones, around 87% found once. Sequencing was performed on peripheral blood. This sequence originates from a man aged 18-30 years with active or convalescent COVID-19.

The CDR3 loop reads CASSRTSGSYEQYF. The CDR3 bases are TGTGCCAGCAGCCGGACTAGCGGGAGCTACGAGCAGTACTTC. This chain connects TRBV11-2 to TRBJ2-7; TRBD2 matches at 13 bases. Trimming at V came to 5 bases and at J to 3 bases, leaving 1 base not matched to a gene. Germline V gene lookup returns CDR1 SGHAT and CDR2 FQNNGV. This CDR3 is built from 14 residues.